These 8 T cell receptor beta chains came from one sample sequenced in a study of early T cells in non-severe SARS-CoV-2 infection. MiXCR, run by TCRdb on the 5' RACE reads, gives a single entry per CDR3 protein. The data contain 97,000 or so distinct CDR3 sequences, 8% to 13% of them singletons. This specimen was whole blood, taken at baseline. These receptors came from an adult who was a healthcare worker with PCR-confirmed SARS-CoV-2 infection or an uninfected control (not recorded which).

CDR3 DNA sequence: TGTGCCAGCAGCGAGCCAGCCAAAAACATTCAGTACTTC. Its protein is CASSEPAKNIQYF. The rearrangement links TRBV28 to TRBJ2-4; D is undetermined. The CDR3 runs 13 residues. V lost 6 bases and J lost 0, with 6 bases in between. Germline assignment: CDR1 MDHEN and CDR2 SYDVKM.

This clonotype was seen a few times. The V call is TRBV10-2, the J call TRBJ2-5, with TRBD1 matching over 9 bases. Germline V gene data show CDR1 as WSHSY and CDR2 as SAAADI. The CDR3 has 12 residues. Trimming cost V 6 bases and J 5 bases; bases outside gene matches: 1. CDR3: CASRDRGETQYF. The CDR3, as DNA: TGCGCCAGCAGAGACAGGGGGGAGACCCAGTACTTC.

In this sample, this clonotype turned up many times. The chain joins TRBV20-1 to TRBJ2-7, with 8 bases lining up with TRBD2. The ends lost 0 bases at V and 0 bases at J; junction bases unmatched: 10. The germline CDR1 and CDR2 sequences are DFQATT and SNEGSKA (reference sequence). This CDR3 comprises 17 residues. CDR3 sequence reads: CSARDLSAGASSYEQYF. The CDR3 DNA reads as TGCAGTGCTAGAGATCTGTCAGCGGGGGCAAGCTCCTACGAGCAGTACTTC.

This clonotype has more than one count but fewer than ten. The rearrangement uses TRBV12-3 or TRBV12-4 and TRBJ1-1; 7 positions agree with TRBD1. The CDR3 consists of 15 residues. The trim removed 5 bases at V and 6 bases at J, leaving 12 bases unmatched. The CDR3 here is CASSPSDRFYAEAFF. The CDR3 nucleotides are TGTGCCAGCAGTCCTTCGGACAGGTTTTACGCTGAAGCTTTCTTT.

This chain connects TRBV18 to TRBJ1-2, with D hard to call. The CDR3 sequence is 13 residues long. In germline, CDR1 is KGHSH, CDR2 LQKENI. V gave up 2 bases and J gave up 4 bases, with 8 bases separating them. The CDR3 region has the DNA TGTGCCAGCTCACCAGAGAAACTCTATGGCTACACCTTC. Translating it yields CASSPEKLYGYTF.

This clonotype appeared many times. V is TRBV3-1 and J is TRBJ2-2; D gene uncertain. Germline V gene lookup returns CDR1 LGHDT and CDR2 YNNKEL (reference sequence). The V and J ends lost 4 bases and 4 bases respectively, with 10 bases between them. There are 14 residues in the CDR3. Here the CDR3 DNA reads TGTGCCAGCAGCCCCGCCCCGGGCACCGGGGAGCTGTTTTTT. It is translated as CASSPAPGTGELFF.

This clonotype appeared a few times. The gene calls are TRBV5-4 and TRBJ2-5; possibly TRBD1 or TRBD2 for D (5 bases each). CDR1 is SGHNT, CDR2 YYREEE, per germline (reference sequence). The CDR3 is 15 residues long. Trimming removed 5 bases from V and 1 base from J, with 15 bases in between. CDR3 DNA: TGTGCCAGCAGTACTCGGGACGGATTCCAAGAGACCCAGTACTTC. Protein: CASSTRDGFQETQYF.

This clonotype was recorded a few times. The genes are TRBV11-3 and TRBJ2-1, with a possible D match to TRBD1 (5 bases). The CDR3 totals 14 residues. Germline lookup yields CDR1 SGHNT and CDR2 YENEEA. Trimming took off 3 bases at V and 8 bases at J, with 14 bases between the two ends. CDR3 nucleotides: TGTGCCAGCAGCTTGGGGCAATTTAGGGATGAGCAGTTCTTC. This gives the protein CASSLGQFRDEQFF.